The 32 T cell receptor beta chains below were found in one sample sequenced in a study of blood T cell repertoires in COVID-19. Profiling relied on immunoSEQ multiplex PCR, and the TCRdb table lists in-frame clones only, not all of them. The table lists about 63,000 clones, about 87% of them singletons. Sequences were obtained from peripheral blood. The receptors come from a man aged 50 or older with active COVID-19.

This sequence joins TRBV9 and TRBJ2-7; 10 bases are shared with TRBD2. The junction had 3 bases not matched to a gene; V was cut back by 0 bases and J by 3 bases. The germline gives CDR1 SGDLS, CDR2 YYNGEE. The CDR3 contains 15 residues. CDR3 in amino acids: CASSVGLAGGYEQYF. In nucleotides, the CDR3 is TGTGCCAGCAGCGTAGGACTAGCGGGTGGCTACGAGCAGTACTTC.

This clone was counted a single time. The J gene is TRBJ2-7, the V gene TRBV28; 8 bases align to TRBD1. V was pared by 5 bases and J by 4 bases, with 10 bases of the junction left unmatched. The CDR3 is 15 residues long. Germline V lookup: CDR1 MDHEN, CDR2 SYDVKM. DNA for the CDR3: TGTGCCAGCAGTAACCTAGGGACAGGCTTGTACGAGCAGTACTTC. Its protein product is CASSNLGTGLYEQYF.

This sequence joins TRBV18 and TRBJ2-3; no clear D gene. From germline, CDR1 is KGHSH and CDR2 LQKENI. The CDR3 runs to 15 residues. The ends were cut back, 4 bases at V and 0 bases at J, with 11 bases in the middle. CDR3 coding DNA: TGTGCCAGCTCACTTACCCAGACTAGCACAGATACGCAGTATTTT. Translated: CASSLTQTSTDTQYF.

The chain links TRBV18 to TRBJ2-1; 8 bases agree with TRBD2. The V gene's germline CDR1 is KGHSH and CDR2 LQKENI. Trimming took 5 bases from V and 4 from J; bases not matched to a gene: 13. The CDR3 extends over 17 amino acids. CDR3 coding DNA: TGTGCCAGCTCATCCGACTCCCCGCTAGCGGGTTACAATGAGCAGTTCTTC. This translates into CASSSDSPLAGYNEQFF.

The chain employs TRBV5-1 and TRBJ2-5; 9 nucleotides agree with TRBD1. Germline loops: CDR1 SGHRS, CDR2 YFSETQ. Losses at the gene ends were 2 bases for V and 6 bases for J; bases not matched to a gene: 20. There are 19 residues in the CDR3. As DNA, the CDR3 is TGCGCCAGCAGCTTCATTCCCCCGGGACAGGGTAGAACAGGAAAGACCCAGTACTTC. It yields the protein CASSFIPPGQGRTGKTQYF.

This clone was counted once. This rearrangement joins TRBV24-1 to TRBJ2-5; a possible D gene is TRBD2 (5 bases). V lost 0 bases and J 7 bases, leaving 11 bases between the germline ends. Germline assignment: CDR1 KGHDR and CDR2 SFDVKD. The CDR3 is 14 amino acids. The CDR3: CATSDLQTEATQYF. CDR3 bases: TGTGCCACCAGTGATTTGCAGACGGAGGCGACCCAGTACTTC.

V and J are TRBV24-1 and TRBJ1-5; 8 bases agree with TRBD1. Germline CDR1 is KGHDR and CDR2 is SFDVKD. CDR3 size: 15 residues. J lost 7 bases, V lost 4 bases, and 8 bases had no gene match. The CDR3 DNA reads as TGTGCCACCAGTGACGGACAGGGCCGGGGACAGCCCCAGCATTTT. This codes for CATSDGQGRGQPQHF.

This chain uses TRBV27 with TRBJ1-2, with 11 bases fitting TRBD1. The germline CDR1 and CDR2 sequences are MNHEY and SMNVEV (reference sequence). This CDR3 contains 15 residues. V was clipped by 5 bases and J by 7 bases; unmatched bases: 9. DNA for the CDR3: TGTGCCAGCAGTCCCCGGACAGGGGGCGGTGGTGGCTACACCTTC. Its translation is CASSPRTGGGGGYTF.

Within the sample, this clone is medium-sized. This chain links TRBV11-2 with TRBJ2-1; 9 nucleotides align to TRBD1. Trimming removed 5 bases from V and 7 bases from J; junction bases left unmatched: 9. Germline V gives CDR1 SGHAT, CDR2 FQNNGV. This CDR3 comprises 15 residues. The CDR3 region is CASSANRGQWNEQFF. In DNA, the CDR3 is TGTGCCAGCAGCGCCAACAGGGGGCAATGGAATGAGCAGTTCTTC.

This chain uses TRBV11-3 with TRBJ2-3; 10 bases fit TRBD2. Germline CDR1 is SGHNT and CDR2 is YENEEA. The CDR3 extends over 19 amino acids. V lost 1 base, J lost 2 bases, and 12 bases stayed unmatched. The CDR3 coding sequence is TGTGCCAGCAGCTTAGGTTCCGAACTAGCGGGACGAAACACAGATACGCAGTATTTT. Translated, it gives CASSLGSELAGRNTDTQYF.

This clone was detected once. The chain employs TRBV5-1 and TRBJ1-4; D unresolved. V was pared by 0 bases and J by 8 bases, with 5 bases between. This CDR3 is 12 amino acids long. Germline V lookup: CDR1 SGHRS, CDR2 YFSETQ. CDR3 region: CASSLDEEKLFF. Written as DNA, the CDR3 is TGCGCCAGCAGCTTGGATGAGGAAAAACTGTTTTTT.

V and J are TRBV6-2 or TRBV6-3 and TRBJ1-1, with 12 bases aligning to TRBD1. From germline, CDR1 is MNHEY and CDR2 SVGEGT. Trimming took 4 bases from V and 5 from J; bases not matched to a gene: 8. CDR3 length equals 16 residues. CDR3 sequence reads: CASSSQGQGAGTEAFF. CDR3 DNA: TGTGCCAGCAGTTCCCAGGGACAGGGGGCCGGGACTGAAGCTTTCTTT.

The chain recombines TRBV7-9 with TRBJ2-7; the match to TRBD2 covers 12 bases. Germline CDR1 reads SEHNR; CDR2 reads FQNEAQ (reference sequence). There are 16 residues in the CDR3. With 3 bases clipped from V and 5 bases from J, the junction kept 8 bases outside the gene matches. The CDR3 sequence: CASSFPSGRAENEQYF. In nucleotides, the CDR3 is TGTGCCAGCAGCTTCCCTAGCGGGAGGGCCGAAAACGAGCAGTACTTC.

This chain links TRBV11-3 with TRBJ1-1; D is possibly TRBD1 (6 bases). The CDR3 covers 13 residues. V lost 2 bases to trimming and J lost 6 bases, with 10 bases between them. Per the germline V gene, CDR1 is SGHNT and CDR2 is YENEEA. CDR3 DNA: TGTGCCAGCAGCTTAAACAGGGTTTCTGAAGCTTTCTTT. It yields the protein CASSLNRVSEAFF.

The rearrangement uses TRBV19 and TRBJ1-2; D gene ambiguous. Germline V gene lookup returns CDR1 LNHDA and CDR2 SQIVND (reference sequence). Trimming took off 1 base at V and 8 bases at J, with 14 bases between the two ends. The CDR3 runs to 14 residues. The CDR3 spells CASSIGGSNGGYTF. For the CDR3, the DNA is TGTGCCAGTAGTATAGGCGGGAGTAATGGAGGCTACACCTTC.

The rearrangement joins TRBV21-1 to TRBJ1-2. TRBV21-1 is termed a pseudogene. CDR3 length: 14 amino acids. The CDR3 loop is CASSKASQREGYTF. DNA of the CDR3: TGTGCCAGCAGCAAAGCAAGCCAACGAGAAGGCTACACCTTC.

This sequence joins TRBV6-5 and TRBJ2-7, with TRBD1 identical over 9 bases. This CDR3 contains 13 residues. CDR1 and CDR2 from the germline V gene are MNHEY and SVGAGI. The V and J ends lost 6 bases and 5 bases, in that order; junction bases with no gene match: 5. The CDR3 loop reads CASRDRGYHEQYF. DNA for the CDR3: TGTGCCAGCAGGGACAGGGGATACCACGAGCAGTACTTC.

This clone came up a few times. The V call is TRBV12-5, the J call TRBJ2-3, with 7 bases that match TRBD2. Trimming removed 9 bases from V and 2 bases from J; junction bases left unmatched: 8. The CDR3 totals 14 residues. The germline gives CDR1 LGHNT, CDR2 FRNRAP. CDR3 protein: CASAGRAFTDTQYF. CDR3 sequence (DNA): TGTGCTAGCGCGGGGAGGGCCTTCACAGATACGCAGTATTTT.

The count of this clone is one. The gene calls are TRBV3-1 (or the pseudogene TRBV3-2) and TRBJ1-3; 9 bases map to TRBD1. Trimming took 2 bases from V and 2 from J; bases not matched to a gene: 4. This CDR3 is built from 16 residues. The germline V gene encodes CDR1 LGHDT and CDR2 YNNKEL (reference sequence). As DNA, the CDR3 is TGTGCCAGCAGCCAAACCGGGACAGGGACTGGAAACACCATATATTTT. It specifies CASSQTGTGTGNTIYF.

The DNA of the CDR3 is TGTGCCAGCAGTCCGGGACAGGGTTGGGCTGAAGCTTTCTTT. Encoded protein: CASSPGQGWAEAFF. The chain carries TRBV27 and TRBJ1-1, with TRBD1 matching over 9 bases. This CDR3 is 14 amino acids long. Germline CDR1 and CDR2: MNHEY and SMNVEV (reference sequence). The V and J ends lost 5 bases and 6 bases, in that order; junction bases with no gene match: 7.

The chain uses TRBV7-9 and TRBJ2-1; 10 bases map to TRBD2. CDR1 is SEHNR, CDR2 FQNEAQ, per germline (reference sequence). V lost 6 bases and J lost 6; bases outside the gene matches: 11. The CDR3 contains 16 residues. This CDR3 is CASSPPSGREVNEQFF. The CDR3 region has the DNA TGTGCCAGCAGTCCCCCCAGCGGGAGGGAAGTCAATGAGCAGTTCTTC.

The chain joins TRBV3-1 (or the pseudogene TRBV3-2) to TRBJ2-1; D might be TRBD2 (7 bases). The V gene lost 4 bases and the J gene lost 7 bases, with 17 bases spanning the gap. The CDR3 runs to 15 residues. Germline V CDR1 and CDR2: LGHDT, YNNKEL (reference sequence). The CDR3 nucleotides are TGTGCCAGCAGCCCAAGGGGGAGGGGATCTAATGAGCAGTTCTTC. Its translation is CASSPRGRGSNEQFF.

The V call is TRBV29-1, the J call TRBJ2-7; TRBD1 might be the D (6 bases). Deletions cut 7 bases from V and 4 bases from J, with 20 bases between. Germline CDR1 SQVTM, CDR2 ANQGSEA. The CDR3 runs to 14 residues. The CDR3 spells CSASIRGTVYEQYF. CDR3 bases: TGCAGCGCCAGCATAAGGGGGACGGTTTACGAGCAGTACTTC.

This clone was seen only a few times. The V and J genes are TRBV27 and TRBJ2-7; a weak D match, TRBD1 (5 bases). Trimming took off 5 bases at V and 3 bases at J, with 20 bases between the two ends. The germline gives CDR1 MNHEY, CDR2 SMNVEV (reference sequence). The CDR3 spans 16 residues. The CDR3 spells CASSPRPGFRSYEQYF. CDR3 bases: TGTGCCAGCAGTCCCCGGCCAGGGTTTCGGAGCTACGAGCAGTACTTC.

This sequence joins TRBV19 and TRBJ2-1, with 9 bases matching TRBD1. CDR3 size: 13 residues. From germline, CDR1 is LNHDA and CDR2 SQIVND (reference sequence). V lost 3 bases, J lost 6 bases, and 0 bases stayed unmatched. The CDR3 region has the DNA TGTGCCAGTAGTATGGGACAGGGCAATGAGCAGTTCTTC. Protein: CASSMGQGNEQFF.

This chain's CDR3 is CASSLDGARSGNTIYF. The CDR3 bases are TGCGCCAGCAGCTTGGACGGTGCACGGTCTGGAAACACCATATATTTT. The chain combines TRBV5-1 with TRBJ1-3, with D uncertain. CDR1 SGHRS and CDR2 YFSETQ come from the germline V gene. The CDR3 totals 16 residues. The ends were cut back, 0 bases at V and 1 base at J, with 11 bases in the middle.

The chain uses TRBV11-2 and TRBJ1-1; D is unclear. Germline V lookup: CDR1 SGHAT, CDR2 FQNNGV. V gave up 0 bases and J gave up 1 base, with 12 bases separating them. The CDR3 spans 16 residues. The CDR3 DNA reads TGTGCCAGCAGCTTAGATCTCGGCAGGCGGAACACTGAAGCTTTCTTT. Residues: CASSLDLGRRNTEAFF.

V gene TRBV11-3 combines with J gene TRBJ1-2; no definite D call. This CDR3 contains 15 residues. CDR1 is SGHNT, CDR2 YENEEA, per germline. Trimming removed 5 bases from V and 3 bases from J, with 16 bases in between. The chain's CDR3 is CASSLRETSYYGYTF. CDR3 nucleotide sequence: TGTGCCAGCAGCCTCCGGGAGACTTCCTACTATGGCTACACCTTC.

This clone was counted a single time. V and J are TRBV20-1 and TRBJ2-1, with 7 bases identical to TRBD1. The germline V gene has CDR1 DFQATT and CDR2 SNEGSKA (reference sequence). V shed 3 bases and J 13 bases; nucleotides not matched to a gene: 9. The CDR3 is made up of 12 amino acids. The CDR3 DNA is TGCAGTGCTAGTTCAGGGACAGATAACCAGTTCTTC. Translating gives CSASSGTDNQFF.

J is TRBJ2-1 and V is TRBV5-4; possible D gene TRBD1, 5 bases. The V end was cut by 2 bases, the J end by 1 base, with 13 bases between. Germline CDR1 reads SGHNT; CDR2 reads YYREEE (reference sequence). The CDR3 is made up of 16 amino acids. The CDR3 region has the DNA TGTGCCAGCAGCTTACAGTTGGCAGGGTCCTACAATGAGCAGTTCTTC. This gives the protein CASSLQLAGSYNEQFF. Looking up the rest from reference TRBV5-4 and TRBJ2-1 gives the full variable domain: ETGVTQSPTHLIKTRGQQVTLRCSSQSGHNTVSWYQQALGQGPQFIFQYYREEENGRGNFPPRFSGLQFPNYSSELNVNALELDDSALYLCASSLQLAGSYNEQFFGPGTRLTVL.

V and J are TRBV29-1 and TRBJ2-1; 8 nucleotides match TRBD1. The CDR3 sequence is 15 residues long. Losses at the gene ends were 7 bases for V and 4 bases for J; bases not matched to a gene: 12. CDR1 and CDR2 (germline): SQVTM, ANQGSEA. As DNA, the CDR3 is TGCAGCGGGACGGGGGCAGGGGGCCGTTACAATGAGCAGTTCTTC. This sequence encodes CSGTGAGGRYNEQFF.

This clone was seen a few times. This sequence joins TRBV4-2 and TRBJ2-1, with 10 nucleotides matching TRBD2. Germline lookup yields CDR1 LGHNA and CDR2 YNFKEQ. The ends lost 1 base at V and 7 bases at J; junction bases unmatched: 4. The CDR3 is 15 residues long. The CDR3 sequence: CASSQGSSGRNEQFF. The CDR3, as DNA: TGTGCCAGCAGCCAAGGTTCTAGCGGGAGAAATGAGCAGTTCTTC.